The next 6 T cell receptor beta chains were all read from a single sample in a study of blood T cell repertoires in COVID-19. Repertoires were generated with immunoSEQ multiplex PCR, while TCRdb's copy carries only in-frame clones and drops some. Of 130,000 to 150,000 clones listed, approximately 84% were seen once; the top ten hold over 2.5%. Sequenced: peripheral blood. The source is a human donor with acute or convalescent COVID-19. The donor label of this sample is uncertain.

The CDR3 DNA follows: TGCGCCAGCAGCTTGGATAGACAGGGAGATGGCTACACCTTC. This codes for CASSLDRQGDGYTF. V gene TRBV5-1 combines with J gene TRBJ1-2; 7 nucleotides match TRBD1. In germline, CDR1 is SGHRS, CDR2 YFSETQ. V gave up 0 bases and J gave up 6 bases; unmatched junction bases: 5. This CDR3 has 14 residues.

The chain employs TRBV25-1 and TRBJ2-5; no clear D. Germline CDR1 and CDR2: MGHDK and SYGVNS. The CDR3 spans 10 residues. V lost 10 bases and J 3 bases, leaving 6 bases between the germline ends. The CDR3 loop is CATEEETQYF. As DNA, the CDR3 is TGTGCCACCGAGGAAGAGACCCAGTACTTC.

The chain couples TRBV6-4 to TRBJ1-1; a weak D match, TRBD1 (6 bases). V dropped 6 bases and J dropped 4 bases, with 15 bases sitting between them. The CDR3 runs 14 residues. CDR1 is MRHNA, CDR2 SNTAGT, per germline. CDR3 amino acids: CASSSRGGLTEAFF. The CDR3 nucleotides read TGTGCCAGCAGCTCAAGGGGGGGGCTCACTGAAGCTTTCTTT.

This clone has a single count. The rearrangement links TRBV4-2 to TRBJ2-1, with D maybe TRBD2 (5 bases). The CDR3 loop spans 16 amino acids. Germline V CDR1 and CDR2: LGHNA, YNFKEQ. Deletions cut 1 base from V and 0 bases from J, with 10 bases between. CDR3 sequence: CASSQGERSSYNEQFF. The CDR3 DNA sequence: TGTGCCAGCAGCCAAGGGGAGCGGAGCTCCTACAATGAGCAGTTCTTC.

This rearrangement joins TRBV30 to TRBJ1-1; tentatively, D is TRBD1 (6 bases). Germline CDR1 GTSNPN, CDR2 SVGIG (reference sequence). Deletions cut 4 bases from V and 3 bases from J, with 12 bases between. CDR3 length: 13 residues. The CDR3 DNA is TGTGCCTGGATCCGGGACACCTACACTGAAGCTTTCTTT. Its protein product is CAWIRDTYTEAFF. The full variable domain, its missing parts supplied by reference TRBV30 and TRBJ1-1, is SQTIHQWPATLVQPVGSPLSLECTVEGTSNPNLYWYRQAAGRGLQLLFYSVGIGQISSEVPQNLSASRPQDRQFILSSKKLLLSDSGFYLCAWIRDTYTEAFFGQGTRLTVV.

This clone turned up a few times. V is TRBV9 and J is TRBJ1-1, with D uncertain. Germline V gives CDR1 SGDLS, CDR2 YYNGEE. This CDR3 contains 14 residues. The V gene lost 2 bases and the J gene lost 1 base, with 9 bases spanning the gap. CDR3 protein: CASSVNPENTEAFF. CDR3 coding DNA: TGTGCCAGCAGCGTGAATCCAGAGAACACTGAAGCTTTCTTT.